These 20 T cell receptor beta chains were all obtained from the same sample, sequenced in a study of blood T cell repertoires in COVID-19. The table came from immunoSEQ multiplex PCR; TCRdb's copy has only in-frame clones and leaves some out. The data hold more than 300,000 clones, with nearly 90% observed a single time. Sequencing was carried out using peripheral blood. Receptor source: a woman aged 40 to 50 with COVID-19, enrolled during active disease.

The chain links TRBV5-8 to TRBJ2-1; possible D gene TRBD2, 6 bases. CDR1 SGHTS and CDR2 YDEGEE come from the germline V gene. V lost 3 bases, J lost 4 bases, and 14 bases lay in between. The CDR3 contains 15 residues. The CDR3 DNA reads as TGTGCCAGCAGCTCACCGGGACTTTCGTACAATGAGCAGTTCTTC. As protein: CASSSPGLSYNEQFF.

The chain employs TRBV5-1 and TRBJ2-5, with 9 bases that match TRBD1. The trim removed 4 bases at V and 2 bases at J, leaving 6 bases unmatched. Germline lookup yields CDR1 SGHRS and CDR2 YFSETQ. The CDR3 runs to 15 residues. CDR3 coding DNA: TGCGCCAGCAGCCTGACAGGGGGTCGGCAAGAGACCCAGTACTTC. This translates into CASSLTGGRQETQYF.

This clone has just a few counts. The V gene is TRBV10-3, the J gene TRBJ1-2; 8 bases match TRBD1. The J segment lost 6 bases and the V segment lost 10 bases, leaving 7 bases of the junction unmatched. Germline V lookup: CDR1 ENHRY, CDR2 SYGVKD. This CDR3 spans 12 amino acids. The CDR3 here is CATQQGVHGYTF. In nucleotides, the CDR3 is TGTGCCACCCAACAGGGGGTACATGGCTACACCTTC.

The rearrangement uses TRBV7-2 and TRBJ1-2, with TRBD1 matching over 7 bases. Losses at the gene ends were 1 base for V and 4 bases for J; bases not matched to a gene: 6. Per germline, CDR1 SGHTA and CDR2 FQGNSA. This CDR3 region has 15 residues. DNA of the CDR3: TGTGCCAGCAGCTTAGTCCAGGGGGGAAGCTATGGCTACACCTTC. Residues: CASSLVQGGSYGYTF.

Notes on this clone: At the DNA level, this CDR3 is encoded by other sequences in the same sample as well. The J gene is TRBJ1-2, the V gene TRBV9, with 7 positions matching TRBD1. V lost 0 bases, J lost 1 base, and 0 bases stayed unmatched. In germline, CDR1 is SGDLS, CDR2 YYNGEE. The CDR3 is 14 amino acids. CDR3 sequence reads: CASSVGQGNYGYTF. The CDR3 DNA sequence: TGTGCCAGCAGCGTAGGACAGGGTAACTATGGCTACACCTTC.

This CDR3 is CAWSPSRGGTGELFF. CDR3 sequence (DNA): TGTGCCTGGAGTCCATCGAGGGGGGGCACCGGGGAGCTGTTTTTT. The chain recombines TRBV30 with TRBJ2-2; D possibly corresponds to TRBD2 (7 bases). Germline lookup yields CDR1 GTSNPN and CDR2 SVGIG (reference sequence). This CDR3 contains 15 residues. Trimming stripped 2 bases from V and 4 bases from J, with 14 bases between.

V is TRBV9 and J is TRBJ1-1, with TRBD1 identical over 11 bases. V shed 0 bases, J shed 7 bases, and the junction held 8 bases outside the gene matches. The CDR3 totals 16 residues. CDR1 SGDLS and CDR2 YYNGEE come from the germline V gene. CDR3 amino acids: CASSVGPGQGADEAFF. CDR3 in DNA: TGTGCCAGCAGCGTAGGACCCGGACAGGGGGCTGATGAAGCTTTCTTT.

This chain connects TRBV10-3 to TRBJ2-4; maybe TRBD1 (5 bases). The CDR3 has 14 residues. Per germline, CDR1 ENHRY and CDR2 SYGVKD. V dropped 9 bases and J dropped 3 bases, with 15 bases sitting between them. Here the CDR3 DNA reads TGTGCCATTGCTCATGACAGCAACAAAAACATTCAGTACTTC. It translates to CAIAHDSNKNIQYF.

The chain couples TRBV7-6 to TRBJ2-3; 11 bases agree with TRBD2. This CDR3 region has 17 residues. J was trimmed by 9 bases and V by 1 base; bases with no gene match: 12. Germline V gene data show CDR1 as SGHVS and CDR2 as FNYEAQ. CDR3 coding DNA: TGTGCCAGCAGCTTAGGTCCTAGCGGGGGGACGACGGGAACGCAGTATTTT. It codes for CASSLGPSGGTTGTQYF.

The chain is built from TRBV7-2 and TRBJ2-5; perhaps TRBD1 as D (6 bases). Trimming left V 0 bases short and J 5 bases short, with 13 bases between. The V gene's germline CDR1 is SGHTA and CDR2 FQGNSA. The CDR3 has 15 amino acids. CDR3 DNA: TGTGCCAGCAGCTTAGCCAGGGGCCTCCGGGAGACCCAGTACTTC. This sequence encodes CASSLARGLRETQYF.

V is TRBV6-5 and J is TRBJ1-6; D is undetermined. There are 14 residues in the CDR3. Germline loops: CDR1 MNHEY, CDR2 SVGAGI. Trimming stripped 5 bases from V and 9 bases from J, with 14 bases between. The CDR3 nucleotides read TGTGCCAGCAGTCCTGGGCCGTTCATTTCACCCCTCCACTTT. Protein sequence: CASSPGPFISPLHF.

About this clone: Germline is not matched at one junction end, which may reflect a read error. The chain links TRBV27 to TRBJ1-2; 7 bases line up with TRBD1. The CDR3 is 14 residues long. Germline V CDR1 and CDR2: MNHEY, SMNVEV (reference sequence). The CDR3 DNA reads TGTGCCAGCAGTTCCAATCAGGGGGTACTTGGCTACGCCTTC. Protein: CASSSNQGVLGYAF.

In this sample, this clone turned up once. The CDR3 spells CATVRGNSGNTIYF. The CDR3 DNA sequence: TGTGCCACCGTACGAGGGAACTCTGGAAACACCATATATTTT. V is TRBV7-9 and J is TRBJ1-3; D remains unclear. The length of the CDR3 is 14 residues. The V gene lost 10 bases and the J gene lost 0 bases, with 13 bases spanning the gap. The germline V gene has CDR1 SEHNR and CDR2 FQNEAQ (reference sequence). Combining the CDR3 with reference TRBV7-9 and TRBJ1-3 gives the whole variable domain DTGVSQNPRHKITKRGQNVTFRCDPISEHNRLYWYRQTLGQGPEFLTYFQNEAQLEKSRLLSDRFSAERPKGSFSTLEIQRTEQGDSAMYLCATVRGNSGNTIYFGEGSWLTVV.

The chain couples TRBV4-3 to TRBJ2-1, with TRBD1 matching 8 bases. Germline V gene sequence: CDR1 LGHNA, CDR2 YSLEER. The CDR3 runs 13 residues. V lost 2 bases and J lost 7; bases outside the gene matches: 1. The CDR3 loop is CASSQRTGNEQFF. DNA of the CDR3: TGCGCCAGCAGCCAAAGGACAGGGAATGAGCAGTTCTTC.

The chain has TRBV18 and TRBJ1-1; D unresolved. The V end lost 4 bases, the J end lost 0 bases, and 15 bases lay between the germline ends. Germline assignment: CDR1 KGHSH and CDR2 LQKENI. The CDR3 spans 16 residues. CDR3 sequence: CASSLKRSFMNTEAFF. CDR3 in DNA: TGTGCCAGCTCACTAAAACGGTCTTTTATGAACACTGAAGCTTTCTTT.

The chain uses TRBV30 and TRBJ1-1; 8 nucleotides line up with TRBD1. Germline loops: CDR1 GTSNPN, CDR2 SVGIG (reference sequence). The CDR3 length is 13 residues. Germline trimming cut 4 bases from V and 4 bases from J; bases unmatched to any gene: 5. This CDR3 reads CAWKVQGGTEAFF. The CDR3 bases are TGTGCCTGGAAGGTACAGGGGGGCACTGAAGCTTTCTTT.

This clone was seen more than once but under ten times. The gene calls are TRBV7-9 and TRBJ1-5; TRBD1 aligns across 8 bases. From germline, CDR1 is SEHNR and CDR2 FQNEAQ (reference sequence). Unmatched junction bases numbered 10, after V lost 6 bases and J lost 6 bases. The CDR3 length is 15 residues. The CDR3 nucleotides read TGTGCCAGCAGTATAGGGGGTGACAGGGGTCAGCCCCAGCATTTT. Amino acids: CASSIGGDRGQPQHF.

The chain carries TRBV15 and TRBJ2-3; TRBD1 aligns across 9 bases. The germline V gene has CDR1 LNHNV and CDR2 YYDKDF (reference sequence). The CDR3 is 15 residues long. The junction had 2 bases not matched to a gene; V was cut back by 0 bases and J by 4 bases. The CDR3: CATSREHRGPDTQYF. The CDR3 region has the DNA TGTGCCACCAGCAGAGAGCACAGGGGGCCAGATACGCAGTATTTT.

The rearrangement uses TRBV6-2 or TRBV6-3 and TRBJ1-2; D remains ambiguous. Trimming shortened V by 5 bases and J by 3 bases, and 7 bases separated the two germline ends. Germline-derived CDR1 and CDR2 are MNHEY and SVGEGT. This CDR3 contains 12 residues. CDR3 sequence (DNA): TGTGCCAGCAGTAGCAGCGACTATGGCTACACCTTC. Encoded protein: CASSSSDYGYTF.

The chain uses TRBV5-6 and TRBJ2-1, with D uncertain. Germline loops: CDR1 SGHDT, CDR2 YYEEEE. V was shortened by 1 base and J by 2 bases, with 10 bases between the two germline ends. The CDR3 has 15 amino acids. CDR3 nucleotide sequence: TGTGCCAGCAGCTTGATGACAAAGACCTACAATGAGCAGTTCTTC. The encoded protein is CASSLMTKTYNEQFF.